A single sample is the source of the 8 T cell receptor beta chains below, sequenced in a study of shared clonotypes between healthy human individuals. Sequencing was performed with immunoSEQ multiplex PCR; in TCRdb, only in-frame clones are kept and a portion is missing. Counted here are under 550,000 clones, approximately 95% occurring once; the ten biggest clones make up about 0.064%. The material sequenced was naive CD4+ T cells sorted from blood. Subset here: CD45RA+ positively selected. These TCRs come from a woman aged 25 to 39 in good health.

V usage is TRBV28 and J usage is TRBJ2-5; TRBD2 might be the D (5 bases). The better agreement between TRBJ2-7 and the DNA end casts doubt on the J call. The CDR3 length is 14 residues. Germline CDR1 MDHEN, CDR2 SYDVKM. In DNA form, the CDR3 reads TGTGCCAGCAGTTTAACGGAGGCTCTCTACGAGCAGTACTTC. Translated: CASSLTEALYEQYF.

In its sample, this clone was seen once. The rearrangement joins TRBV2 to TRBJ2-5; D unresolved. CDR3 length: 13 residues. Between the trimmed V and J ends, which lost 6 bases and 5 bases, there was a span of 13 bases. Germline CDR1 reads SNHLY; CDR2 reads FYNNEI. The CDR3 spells CASSLNLRETQYF. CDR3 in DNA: TGTGCCAGCAGCCTGAACCTTAGGGAGACCCAGTACTTC.

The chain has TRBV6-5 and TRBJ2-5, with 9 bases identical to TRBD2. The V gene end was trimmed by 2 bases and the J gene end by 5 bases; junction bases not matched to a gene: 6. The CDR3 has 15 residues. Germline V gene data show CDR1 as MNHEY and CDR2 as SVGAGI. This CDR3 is CASSYGWLAGETQYF. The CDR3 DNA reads TGTGCCAGCAGTTACGGGTGGCTAGCGGGGGAGACCCAGTACTTC.

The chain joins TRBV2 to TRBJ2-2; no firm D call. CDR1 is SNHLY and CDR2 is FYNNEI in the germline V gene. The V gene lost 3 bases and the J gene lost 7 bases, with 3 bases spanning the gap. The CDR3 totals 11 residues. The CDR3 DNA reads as TGTGCCAGCAGTGAGCTCGGGGAGCTGTTTTTT. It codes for CASSELGELFF.

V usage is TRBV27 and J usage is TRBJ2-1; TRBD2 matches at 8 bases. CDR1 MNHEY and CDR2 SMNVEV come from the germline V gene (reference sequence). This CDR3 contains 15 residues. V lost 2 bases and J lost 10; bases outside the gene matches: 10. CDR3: CASSLGLAGSREQFF. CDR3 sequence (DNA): TGTGCCAGCAGTTTAGGCCTAGCGGGCTCGCGGGAGCAGTTCTTC.

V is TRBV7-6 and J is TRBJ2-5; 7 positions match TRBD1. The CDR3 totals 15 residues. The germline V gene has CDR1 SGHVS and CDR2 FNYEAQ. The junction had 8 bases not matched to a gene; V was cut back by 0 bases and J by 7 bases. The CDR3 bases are TGTGCCAGCAGCTTAGCGACAGGGTTCGACGGGACCCAGTACTTC. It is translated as CASSLATGFDGTQYF.

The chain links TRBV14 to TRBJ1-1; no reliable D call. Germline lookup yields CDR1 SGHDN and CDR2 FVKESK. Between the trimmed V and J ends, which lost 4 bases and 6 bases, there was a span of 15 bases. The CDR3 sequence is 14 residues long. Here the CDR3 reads CASSPWGRVAEAFF. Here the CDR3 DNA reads TGTGCCAGCAGCCCTTGGGGTAGGGTCGCTGAAGCTTTCTTT.

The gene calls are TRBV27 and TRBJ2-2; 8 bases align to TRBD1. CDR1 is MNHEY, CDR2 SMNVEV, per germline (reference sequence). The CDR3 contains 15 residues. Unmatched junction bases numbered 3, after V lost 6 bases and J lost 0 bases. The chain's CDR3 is CASRRQGSNTGELFF. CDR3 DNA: TGTGCCAGCAGAAGACAGGGGTCGAACACCGGGGAGCTGTTTTTT.